These 24 T cell receptor beta chains came from one sample sequenced in a study of graft-versus-host responses after intestinal transplantation. These receptors have no known antigen. Sequencing was performed with immunoSEQ multiplex PCR; in TCRdb, only in-frame clones are kept and a portion is missing. Of approximately 90,000 clones detected, roughly nine tenths appear once; the ten largest clones hold under 0.3%. The source was unstimulated CD4+ T cells sorted from spleen or lymph node cells, collected before transplant. These receptor sequences come from a human donor who was the organ donor for an intestinal transplant.

This chain connects TRBV7-9 to TRBJ2-1, with 7 bases aligning to TRBD2. V shed 5 bases, J shed 7 bases, and the junction held 14 bases outside the gene matches. The CDR3 sequence is 16 residues long. Germline-derived CDR1 and CDR2 are SEHNR and FQNEAQ (reference sequence). CDR3 DNA sequence: TGTGCCAGCAGCCCGCCGGTGGGGGAGCGGGGAAATGAGCAGTTCTTC. It yields the protein CASSPPVGERGNEQFF. The entire variable domain, with the rest obtained from reference TRBV7-9 and TRBJ2-1, is as follows: DTGVSQNPRHKITKRGQNVTFRCDPISEHNRLYWYRQTLGQGPEFLTYFQNEAQLEKSRLLSDRFSAERPKGSFSTLEIQRTEQGDSAMYLCASSPPVGERGNEQFFGPGTRLTVL.

The rearrangement links TRBV28 to TRBJ2-7, with 8 bases fitting TRBD2. The CDR3 has 14 residues. Germline CDR1 and CDR2: MDHEN and SYDVKM. With 3 bases clipped from V and 12 bases from J, the junction kept 13 bases outside the gene matches. CDR3 sequence (DNA): TGTGCCAGCAGTTTCGGGGGGGAGGTAGCGGGAAGGTACTTC. The encoded protein is CASSFGGEVAGRYF.

The rearrangement joins TRBV7-9 to TRBJ1-2; the D gene is possibly TRBD1 (5 bases). V lost 5 bases and J lost 5, with 18 bases in between. The CDR3 consists of 15 residues. Germline V gene data show CDR1 as SEHNR and CDR2 as FQNEAQ (reference sequence). The CDR3 DNA follows: TGTGCCAGCAGCCAAACCTACAGGAAAAGATATGGCTACACCTTC. Its translation is CASSQTYRKRYGYTF.

The chain links TRBV5-1 to TRBJ2-3, with 7 nucleotides matching TRBD1. V gave up 4 bases and J gave up 2 bases; unmatched junction bases: 4. The germline V gene encodes CDR1 SGHRS and CDR2 YFSETQ. The CDR3 runs to 14 residues. In nucleotides, the CDR3 is TGCGCCAGCAGCGGGGACAGCTTCACAGATACGCAGTATTTT. This sequence encodes CASSGDSFTDTQYF.

V gene TRBV18 combines with J gene TRBJ2-1, with TRBD2 matching over 9 bases. CDR1 KGHSH and CDR2 LQKENI come from the germline V gene. The V and J ends lost 3 bases and 4 bases, in that order; junction bases with no gene match: 7. CDR3 length: 16 amino acids. This CDR3 is CASSPSGGRDYNEQFF. For the CDR3, the DNA is TGTGCCAGCTCACCCTCGGGCGGGAGGGATTACAATGAGCAGTTCTTC.

This chain links TRBV11-3 with TRBJ1-5, with a possible D match to TRBD1 (5 bases). Trimming left V 4 bases short and J 6 bases short, with 25 bases between. Looked up from germline, CDR1 is SGHNT and CDR2 is YENEEA. There are 18 residues in the CDR3. This chain's CDR3 is CASSSAGVSPPLPQPQHF. CDR3 coding DNA: TGTGCCAGCAGCTCCGCGGGGGTCTCCCCCCCTCTACCTCAGCCCCAGCATTTT.

The V call is TRBV6-5, the J call TRBJ2-7; 8 positions match TRBD2. Unmatched junction bases numbered 10, after V lost 10 bases and J lost 2 bases. This CDR3 contains 14 residues. CDR1 is MNHEY and CDR2 is SVGAGI in the germline V gene. The CDR3 loop reads CATHEPGLAYEQYF. In DNA, the CDR3 is TGTGCCACGCATGAACCGGGACTAGCCTACGAGCAGTACTTC.

This chain uses TRBV2 with TRBJ2-1, with D tentatively TRBD2 (5 bases). Trimming took off 8 bases at V and 14 bases at J, with 19 bases between the two ends. The CDR3 contains 12 residues. In germline, CDR1 is SNHLY, CDR2 FYNNEI. This CDR3 is CASRLGGPVEFF. The CDR3 DNA reads as TGTGCCAGCCGTTTAGGAGGACCAGTAGAGTTCTTC.

The genes are TRBV11-2 and TRBJ1-1; 8 bases are shared with TRBD1. CDR1 is SGHAT and CDR2 is FQNNGV in the germline V gene. Trimming at V came to 0 bases and at J to 6 bases, leaving 12 bases not matched to a gene. The CDR3 extends over 17 amino acids. The CDR3 is CASSLEGSTGDIAEAFF. The CDR3 region has the DNA TGTGCCAGCAGCTTAGAGGGGTCGACAGGGGATATAGCTGAAGCTTTCTTT.

V is TRBV9 and J is TRBJ2-3, with 9 bases aligning to TRBD2. The CDR3 runs to 16 residues. CDR1 SGDLS and CDR2 YYNGEE come from the germline V gene. Losses at the gene ends were 2 bases for V and 5 bases for J; bases not matched to a gene: 9. This CDR3 reads CASSVGRREGRDTQYF. The DNA of the CDR3 is TGTGCCAGCAGCGTGGGAAGGCGGGAGGGTAGAGATACGCAGTATTTT.

This chain links TRBV6-1 with TRBJ2-1; D might be TRBD1 (5 bases). The length of the CDR3 is 14 residues. Trimming removed 2 bases at V and 6 bases at J, with 11 bases between. Germline assignment: CDR1 MNHNS and CDR2 SASEGT. CDR3 sequence reads: CASSERPGLNEQFF. The CDR3 region has the DNA TGTGCCAGCAGTGAAAGGCCAGGGCTCAATGAGCAGTTCTTC.

The chain employs TRBV6-1 and TRBJ2-7, with D perhaps matching TRBD2 (5 bases). Germline V CDR1 and CDR2: MNHNS, SASEGT. CDR3 size: 14 residues. V gave up 6 bases and J gave up 0 bases, with 12 bases separating them. CDR3 sequence: CASRGARSSYEQYF. In DNA form, the CDR3 reads TGTGCCAGCAGGGGAGCGAGGAGCTCCTACGAGCAGTACTTC.

This rearrangement joins TRBV6-5 to TRBJ2-7; 12 nucleotides line up with TRBD1. Per germline, CDR1 MNHEY and CDR2 SVGAGI. The CDR3 is 14 residues long. V trimming: 6 bases; J trimming: 4 bases; junction bases outside the gene matches: 4. The CDR3 reads CASSRDRGRYEQYF. The CDR3 DNA is TGTGCCAGCAGCCGGGACAGGGGGCGGTACGAGCAGTACTTC.

CDR3 DNA: TGTGCCAGCAGCCATCGACTAGCGGGGACCCGGGCGACGGGGGAGCAGTACTTC. It is translated as CASSHRLAGTRATGEQYF. This chain uses TRBV7-6 with TRBJ2-7; 11 bases are a match to TRBD2. Trimming at V came to 5 bases and at J to 7 bases, leaving 19 bases not matched to a gene. In germline, CDR1 is SGHVS, CDR2 FNYEAQ. The CDR3 has 18 residues.

This clone was recorded once. J is TRBJ2-1 and V is TRBV15, with D perhaps matching TRBD2 (5 bases). V gave up 0 bases and J gave up 0 bases, with 12 bases separating them. Germline V gives CDR1 LNHNV, CDR2 YYDKDF (reference sequence). The CDR3 is made up of 17 amino acids. The CDR3: CATSRDPLGSSYNEQFF. CDR3 sequence (DNA): TGTGCCACCAGCAGAGATCCCTTGGGGAGCTCCTACAATGAGCAGTTCTTC.

The V call is TRBV28, the J call TRBJ2-7; 7 positions match TRBD1. V was clipped by 6 bases and J by 3 bases; unmatched bases: 5. The germline V gene encodes CDR1 MDHEN and CDR2 SYDVKM. The CDR3 consists of 13 residues. CDR3 amino acids: CASSRDSHYEQYF. The CDR3 DNA reads TGTGCCAGCAGCCGGGACAGCCACTACGAGCAGTACTTC.

The chain links TRBV7-2 to TRBJ2-2, with D perhaps TRBD2 (6 bases). CDR3 size: 15 residues. Trimming took off 6 bases at V and 4 bases at J, with 15 bases between the two ends. Germline V gene lookup returns CDR1 SGHTA and CDR2 FQGNSA. The DNA of the CDR3 is TGTGCCAGCAGGCCGCCGGGACTCAGCACCGGGGAGCTGTTTTTT. Residues: CASRPPGLSTGELFF.

The chain links TRBV21-1 to TRBJ1-5; the table's D gene call, TRBD1, was not cross checked with the DNA. TRBV21-1 is assigned pseudogene status. The CDR3 contains 18 residues. CDR3 in DNA: TGTGCCAGCAGCAAAGGAGGGACAGGGAGAAAGGGCAATCAGCCCCAGCATTTT. This codes for CASSKGGTGRKGNQPQHF.

This clone showed up just once. This chain connects TRBV12-2 to TRBJ1-1; TRBD1 is taken as the D call from the table, unchecked against the DNA. TRBV12-2 corresponds to a pseudogene. CDR3 length equals 13 residues. CDR3 amino acids: CASRPGQVRGAFF. The CDR3 DNA sequence: TGTGCAAGTCGCCCGGGACAGGTGAGAGGAGCTTTCTTT.

The chain employs TRBV2 and TRBJ2-3; no clear D. The CDR3 extends over 13 amino acids. V lost 5 bases to trimming and J lost 1 base, with 7 bases between them. Per germline, CDR1 SNHLY and CDR2 FYNNEI. DNA for the CDR3: TGTGCCAGCAGTCTCCCGGGCACAGATACGCAGTATTTT. It yields the protein CASSLPGTDTQYF. The complete variable domain, with remaining parts taken from reference TRBV2 and TRBJ2-3, reads EPEVTQTPSHQVTQMGQEVILRCVPISNHLYFYWYRQILGQKVEFLVSFYNNEISEKSEIFDDQFSVERPDGSNFTLKIRSTKLEDSAMYFCASSLPGTDTQYFGPGTRLTVL.

This clone has just one count. The chain is built from TRBV5-6 and TRBJ1-6; D is uncertain. CDR3 size: 12 residues. Trimming removed 2 bases from V and 10 bases from J, with 7 bases in between. Germline V lookup: CDR1 SGHDT, CDR2 YYEEEE. The CDR3 DNA follows: TGTGCCAGCAGCTTTTCCCAGTCACCCCTCCACTTT. Encoded protein: CASSFSQSPLHF.

This clone was observed once. This chain connects TRBV7-9 to TRBJ2-3, with TRBD2 identical over 14 bases. V lost 0 bases and J lost 7; bases outside the gene matches: 12. The CDR3 consists of 19 residues. The germline gives CDR1 SEHNR, CDR2 FQNEAQ (reference sequence). The CDR3 DNA sequence: TGTGCCAGCAGCTTAGCGAATTCTTGGGGACTAGCGGGAGAAAATACGCAGTATTTT. This gives the protein CASSLANSWGLAGENTQYF.

This clone has a single count. CDR3 sequence reads: CASSARLAGPNTGELFF. CDR3 DNA: TGTGCCAGCAGCGCACGACTAGCGGGGCCGAACACCGGGGAGCTGTTTTTT. The chain carries TRBV13 and TRBJ2-2; TRBD2 agrees at 11 bases. From germline, CDR1 is PRHDT and CDR2 FYEKMQ (reference sequence). Trimming took 5 bases from V and 0 from J; bases not matched to a gene: 5. There are 17 residues in the CDR3.

The J gene is TRBJ2-7, the V gene TRBV7-9; TRBD2 is a possible D gene (5 bases). Germline CDR1 and CDR2: SEHNR and FQNEAQ (reference sequence). Trimming left V 6 bases short and J 7 bases short, with 16 bases between. There are 13 residues in the CDR3. The CDR3 region is CASRVPSRGEQYF. The CDR3, as DNA: TGTGCCAGCAGAGTGCCTAGCCGGGGAGAGCAGTACTTC.